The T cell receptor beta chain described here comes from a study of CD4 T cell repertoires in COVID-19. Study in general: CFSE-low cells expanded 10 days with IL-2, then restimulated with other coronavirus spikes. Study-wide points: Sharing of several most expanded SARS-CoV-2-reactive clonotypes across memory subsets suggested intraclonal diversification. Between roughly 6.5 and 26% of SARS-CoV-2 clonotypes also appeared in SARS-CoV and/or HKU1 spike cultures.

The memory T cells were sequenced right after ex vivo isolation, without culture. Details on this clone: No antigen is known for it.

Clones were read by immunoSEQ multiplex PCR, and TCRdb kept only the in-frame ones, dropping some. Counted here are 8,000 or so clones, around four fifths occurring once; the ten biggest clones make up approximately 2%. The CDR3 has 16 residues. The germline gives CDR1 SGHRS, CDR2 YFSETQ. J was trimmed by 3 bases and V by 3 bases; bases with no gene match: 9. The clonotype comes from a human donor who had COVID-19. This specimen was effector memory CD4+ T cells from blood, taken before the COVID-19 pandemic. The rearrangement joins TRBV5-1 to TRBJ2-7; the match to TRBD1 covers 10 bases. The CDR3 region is CASSWTGGLSGYEQYF. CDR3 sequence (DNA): TGCGCCAGCAGCTGGACAGGGGGGCTTTCTGGCTACGAGCAGTACTTC.